The subject of this entry is one T cell receptor (beta chain). This CDR3 contains 11 residues. In germline, CDR1 is MDHEN, CDR2 SYDVKM. The germline V and J ends were trimmed by 5 bases and 8 bases, with 9 bases remaining between them. The data were obtained in a study of T cells in Graves' hyperthyroidism and ophthalmopathy. Amplification targeted TCR beta CDR3 regions from RNA transcripts. The study used the HTBI primer set for a first-round RT-PCR of the TCR CDR3. TCRdb processed the multiplex PCR reads anew with MiXCR; each CDR3 protein has one entry. The sample has roughly 500,000 distinct CDR3 sequences; 15% to 20% are singletons.

Sequencing was carried out using blood. The chain links TRBV28 to TRBJ1-2, with D unresolved. The TCR originated in a woman aged 25 to 45 with Graves' ophthalmopathy. The CDR3 nucleotides read TGTGCCAGCAGTCTCTTACAGGGCTACACCTTC. It specifies CASSLLQGYTF.